This T cell receptor (beta chain) originates from a study of cytomegalovirus exposure and HLA in healthy donors. Whole-study findings and limits: HLA-A and HLA-B allele assignments for most subjects were reportedly predicted accurately using TCR beta sequences. In a later analysis, DRB1 alleles had the most associated TCRs; HLA-C alleles the fewest.

CDR3 size: 15 residues. Looked up from germline, CDR1 is GTSNPN and CDR2 is SVGIG (reference sequence). With V trimmed by 4 bases and J by 1 base, 3 bases remained unmatched. Primers included in the PCR were 60 Vbeta and 13 Jbeta primers. The table came from immunoSEQ multiplex PCR; TCRdb's copy has only in-frame clones and leaves some out. The sample shows more than 95,000 clones, under 85% of them seen only once. The table lists this clone with a few counts. Its antigen is not known. This receptor was identified in a man between 50 and 59 years old in good health and CMV-seropositive. The chain recombines TRBV30 with TRBJ2-3; 12 bases match TRBD2. Sequenced sample: PBMCs. The CDR3 is CAWKLAGGGTDTQYF. CDR3 in DNA: TGTGCCTGGAAACTAGCGGGAGGTGGCACAGATACGCAGTATTTT.